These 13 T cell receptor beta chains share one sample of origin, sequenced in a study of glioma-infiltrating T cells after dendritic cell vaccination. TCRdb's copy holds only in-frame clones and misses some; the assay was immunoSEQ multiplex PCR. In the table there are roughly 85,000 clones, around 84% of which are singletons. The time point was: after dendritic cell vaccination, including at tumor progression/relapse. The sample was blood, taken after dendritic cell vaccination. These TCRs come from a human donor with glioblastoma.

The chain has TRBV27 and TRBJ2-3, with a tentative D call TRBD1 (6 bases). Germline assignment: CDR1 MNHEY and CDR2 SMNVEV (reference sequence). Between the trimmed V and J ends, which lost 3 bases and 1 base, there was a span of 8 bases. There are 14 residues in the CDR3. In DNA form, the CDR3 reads TGTGCCAGCAGTTTGGCAGGGGGCACAGATACGCAGTATTTT. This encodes CASSLAGGTDTQYF.

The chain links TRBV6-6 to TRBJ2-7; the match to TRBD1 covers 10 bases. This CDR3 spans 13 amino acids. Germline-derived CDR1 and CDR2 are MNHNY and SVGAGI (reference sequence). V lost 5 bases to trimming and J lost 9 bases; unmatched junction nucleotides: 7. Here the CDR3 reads CASSTPGQGLQYF. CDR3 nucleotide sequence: TGTGCCAGCAGTACCCCGGGACAGGGGTTGCAGTACTTC.

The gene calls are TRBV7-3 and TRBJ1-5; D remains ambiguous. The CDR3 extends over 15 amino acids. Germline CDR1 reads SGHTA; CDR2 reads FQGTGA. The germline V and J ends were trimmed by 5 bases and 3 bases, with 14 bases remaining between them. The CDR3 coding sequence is TGTGCCAGCAGCCAAACTGTTTTAGACAATCAGCCCCAGCATTTT. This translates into CASSQTVLDNQPQHF. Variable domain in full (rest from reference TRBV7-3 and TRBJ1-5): GAGVSQTPSNKVTEKGKYVELRCDPISGHTALYWYRQSLGQGPEFLIYFQGTGAADDSGLPNDRFFAVRPEGSVSTLKIQRTERGDSAVYLCASSQTVLDNQPQHFGDGTRLSIL.

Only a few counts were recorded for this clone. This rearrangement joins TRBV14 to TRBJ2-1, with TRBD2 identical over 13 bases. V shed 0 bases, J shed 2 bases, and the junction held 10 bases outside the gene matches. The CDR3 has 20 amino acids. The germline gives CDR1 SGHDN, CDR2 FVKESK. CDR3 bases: TGTGCCAGCAGCCAAGATTCTGGGGCGGGACTAGCGGGACCCTACAATGAGCAGTTCTTC. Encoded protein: CASSQDSGAGLAGPYNEQFF. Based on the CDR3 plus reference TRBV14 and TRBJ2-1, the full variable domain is EAGVTQFPSHSVIEKGQTVTLRCDPISGHDNLYWYRRVMGKEIKFLLHFVKESKQDESGMPNNRFLAERTGGTYSTLKVQPAELEDSGVYFCASSQDSGAGLAGPYNEQFFGPGTRLTVL.

The CDR3 nucleotides read TGTGCCAGCAGCTTCGACAGGGGGCAATATGGCTACACCTTC. Translating it yields CASSFDRGQYGYTF. The chain couples TRBV7-8 to TRBJ1-2, with 10 bases aligning to TRBD1. The CDR3 extends over 14 amino acids. Germline values: CDR1 SGHVS, CDR2 FQNEAQ. V was pared by 3 bases and J by 5 bases, with 3 bases of the junction left unmatched.

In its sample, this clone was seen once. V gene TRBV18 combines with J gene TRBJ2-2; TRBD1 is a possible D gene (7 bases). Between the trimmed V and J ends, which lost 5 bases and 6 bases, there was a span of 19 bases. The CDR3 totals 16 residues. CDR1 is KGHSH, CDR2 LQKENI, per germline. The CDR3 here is CASSSNRGAGAGELFF. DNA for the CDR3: TGTGCCAGCTCATCAAACAGGGGAGCGGGCGCCGGGGAGCTGTTTTTT.

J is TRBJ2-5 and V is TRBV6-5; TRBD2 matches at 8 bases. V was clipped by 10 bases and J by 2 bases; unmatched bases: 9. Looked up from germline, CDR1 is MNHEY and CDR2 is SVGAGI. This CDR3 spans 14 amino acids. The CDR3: CATTGGDTQETQYF. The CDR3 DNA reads TGTGCCACCACGGGGGGGGACACTCAAGAGACCCAGTACTTC.

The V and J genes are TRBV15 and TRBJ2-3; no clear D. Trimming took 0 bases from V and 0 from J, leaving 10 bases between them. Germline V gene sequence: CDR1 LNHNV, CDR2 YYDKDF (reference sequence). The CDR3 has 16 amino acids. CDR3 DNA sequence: TGTGCCACCAGCAGAGATATTCCCTCTAGCACAGATACGCAGTATTTT. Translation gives CATSRDIPSSTDTQYF.

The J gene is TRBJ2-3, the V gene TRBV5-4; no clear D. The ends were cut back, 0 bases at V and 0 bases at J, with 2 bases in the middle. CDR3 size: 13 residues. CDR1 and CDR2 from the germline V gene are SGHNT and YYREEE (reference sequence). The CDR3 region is CASSLASTDTQYF. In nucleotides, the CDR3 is TGTGCCAGCAGCTTGGCTAGCACAGATACGCAGTATTTT.

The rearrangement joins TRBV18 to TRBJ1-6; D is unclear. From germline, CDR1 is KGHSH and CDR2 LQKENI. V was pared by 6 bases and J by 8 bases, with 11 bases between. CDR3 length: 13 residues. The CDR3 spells CASSPNQDSPLHF. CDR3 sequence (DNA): TGTGCCAGCTCCCCCAACCAGGATTCACCCCTCCACTTT.

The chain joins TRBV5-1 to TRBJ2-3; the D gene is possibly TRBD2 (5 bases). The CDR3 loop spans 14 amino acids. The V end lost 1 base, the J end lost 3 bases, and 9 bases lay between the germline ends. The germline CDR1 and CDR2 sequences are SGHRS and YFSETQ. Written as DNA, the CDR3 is TGCGCCAGCAGCTTGAATCTAGCAACAGATACGCAGTATTTT. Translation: CASSLNLATDTQYF.

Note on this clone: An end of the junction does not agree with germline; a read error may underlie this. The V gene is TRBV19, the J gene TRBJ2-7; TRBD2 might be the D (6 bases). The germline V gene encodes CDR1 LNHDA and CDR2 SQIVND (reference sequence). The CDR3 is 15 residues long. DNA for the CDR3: TGTACCAGTAGTATGTTTCGGGAGTACTCCTACGAGCAGTACTTC. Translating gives CTSSMFREYSYEQYF.

The CDR3 DNA reads TGTGCCAGCAGCGAATCGGGACAGGAGGCTCCGTACTTC. The encoded protein is CASSESGQEAPYF. The genes are TRBV7-9 and TRBJ2-4, with 8 bases lining up with TRBD1. The V segment lost 5 bases and the J segment 15 bases; nucleotides outside the gene matches: 12. The CDR3 length is 13 residues. Germline lookup yields CDR1 SEHNR and CDR2 FQNEAQ (reference sequence). The full variable domain, in which reference TRBV7-9 and TRBJ2-4 provide the parts outside the CDR3, is DTGVSQNPRHKITKRGQNVTFRCDPISEHNRLYWYRQTLGQGPEFLTYFQNEAQLEKSRLLSDRFSAERPKGSFSTLEIQRTEQGDSAMYLCASSESGQEAPYFGAGTRLSVL.